The T cell receptor beta chain described here comes from a study of early stage breast cancer tumors (dated by TCRdb to about 2017). At the level of the whole study: Of the roughly 15 invasive breast tumors, about 13 were found to be estrogen receptor-positive, progesterone receptor-positive and HER2-negative. About 65% of the 12 ER+/PR+/HER2- tumors were invasive ductal carcinomas, while the other four were invasive lobular carcinomas. On average, each sample got about 9.6-fold read coverage. The samples as a whole yielded approximately 3,000,000 detected templates, corresponding to approximately 990,000 unique clonotypes.

A note on this clone: This clone's antigen is unknown. No base qualities exist here, and no much larger clone lies one base off it.

Each sample was amplified as two independent genomic DNA replicates: approximately 0.5 ug for blood and around 1.5 ug for tumor or normal breast. Following the manufacturer's instructions, the ImmunoSeq Intro kit was used to carry out TCRB sequencing on genomic DNA. Multiplex PCR was run for around 33 cycles using proprietary primers and spike-in control sequences for absolute quantification. Single-end 150-bp reads were used to sequence an 87-bp fragment spanning the CDR3 plus the flanking V and J genes. Each lane of an Illumina MiSeq running version 3.0 chemistry carried seven multiplexed samples, with two replicates apiece. Per the original workflow: The vendor's proprietary pipeline handled the raw data processing, merging both replicates into a single result for each sample. Productive rearrangements sharing the V-gene family, CDR3 amino acid sequence and J-gene segment were defined as clonotypes. To compute clonality, the normalized Shannon entropy (Pielou evenness) of TCRB abundances was subtracted from 1. T cell density was estimated by dividing total templates by the number of input cells inferred from the DNA input amount. Recon was used with default parameters to estimate total repertoire diversity and clonality. A clonotype counted as tumor-enriched if its abundance in tumor exceeded 0.1% and was at least 32-fold higher than its abundance in normal breast. TCRdb provides this immuneACCESS table in a form limited to in-frame rearrangements. Some clones are lacking; in checked studies, under half of them reflect an unresolved V gene, and why the rest are absent is not known. V, J and clone size are those of that table, while D and trimming were read from the DNA. The sample table holds about 72,000 clones, of which more than 65% were seen once. Together, the top ten hold more than 3% of the sample.

Overall study outcomes, separate from this receptor: Repertoires from blood and normal breast were more alike than repertoires from blood and tumor, and in about 85% of the 16 patients, comparing each tissue with blood separated tumor from normal. Compared with adjacent normal breast tissue, tumors had higher clonality and roughly 2.5-fold greater T cell density. Sequencing bulk genomic DNA from unsorted cells could not capture chain pairing or functional markers like CD4, CD8 and FOXP3. Analysis by tumor subtype was prevented by the small cohort size. Enriched TCRB sequences shared across patients were mostly commonly generated sequences, unlikely to play an important role in the tumor microenvironment.

The study profiled bulk TCR beta-chain repertoires in matched peripheral blood, tumor and adjacent normal breast tissue taken from fewer than 20 patients with early-stage breast cancer. Before surgery, about 5-10 mL of whole blood was collected into EDTA tubes and then processed within 2 hours. Peripheral blood mononuclear cells were isolated by Ficoll-Paque centrifugation in SepMate-50 tubes. For storage in liquid nitrogen, PBMCs were cryopreserved as aliquots of roughly 1.8 to 4 million cells in around 90% FBS with around 10% DMSO. The Qiagen AllPrep DNA/RNA Mini kit was used to extract genomic DNA. The receptor comes from a person in their 60s with breast cancer. Material: blood.

The sequenced DNA: TGTGCCAGCAGCTGGGGTCCGGGGGAGCAGTTCTTC. Translated, it gives CASSWGPGEQFF. Recombination connected TRBV5-6 to TRBJ2-1; matching of 5 bases hints at TRBD2 as the D gene. V and J lose 3 bases and 10 bases, and a span of 11 bases separates them. Looking up the germline V gene yields CDR1 SGHDT and CDR2 YYEEEE. Measured from the cysteine to the phenylalanine, the CDR3 is 12 residues long. Only the CDR3 DNA is retained, 36 bases long and in frame from the first base.